These 4 T cell receptor beta chains came from one sample sequenced in a study of blood T cell repertoires in COVID-19. The data were produced by immunoSEQ multiplex PCR, yet TCRdb's version contains in-frame clones alone and is incomplete. This sample has some 210,000 clones, with approximately 80% found just once. The sequenced sample was PBMCs or T cells enriched from blood (not recorded which). Receptors were obtained from a woman aged 50 to 65 with acute COVID-19.

The chain carries TRBV7-2 and TRBJ2-3; weak D call: TRBD1 (6 bases). The CDR3 has 14 amino acids. V was pared by 1 base and J by 4 bases, with 9 bases between. The V gene's germline CDR1 is SGHTA and CDR2 FQGNSA. CDR3 in amino acids: CASSLDWTADTQYF. Here the CDR3 DNA reads TGTGCCAGCAGCTTAGATTGGACAGCAGATACGCAGTATTTT.

V gene TRBV28 combines with J gene TRBJ1-5; no firm D call. Deletions cut 3 bases from V and 4 bases from J, with 19 bases between. CDR3 size: 17 residues. Per the germline V gene, CDR1 is MDHEN and CDR2 is SYDVKM. Here the CDR3 DNA reads TGTGCCAGCAGTTTTCGCCCGGGAAAAAAGACAAATCAGCCCCAGCATTTT. Protein: CASSFRPGKKTNQPQHF. The full variable domain, in which reference TRBV28 and TRBJ1-5 provide the parts outside the CDR3, is DVKVTQSSRYLVKRTGEKVFLECVQDMDHENMFWYRQDPGLGLRLIYFSYDVKMKEKGDIPEGYSVSREKKERFSLILESASTNQTSMYLCASSFRPGKKTNQPQHFGDGTRLSIL.

The chain has TRBV19 and TRBJ1-5, with a weak D call TRBD1 (6 bases). This CDR3 has 16 amino acids. V shed 5 bases and J shed 0 bases, with 14 bases lying between them. Germline values: CDR1 LNHDA, CDR2 SQIVND (reference sequence). The CDR3 bases are TGTGCCAGTAGTGGACAGACATCATATAGCAATCAGCCCCAGCATTTT. Its protein product is CASSGQTSYSNQPQHF.

The sample holds a few counts of this clone. The rearrangement uses TRBV30 and TRBJ2-2; D is ambiguous. The CDR3 is 16 residues long. V was shortened by 0 bases and J by 6 bases, with 17 bases between the two germline ends. The germline V gene encodes CDR1 GTSNPN and CDR2 SVGIG (reference sequence). DNA for the CDR3: TGTGCCTGGAGTGTAAAGACTCCTCTAGTTGCCGGGGAGCTGTTTTTT. This sequence encodes CAWSVKTPLVAGELFF.